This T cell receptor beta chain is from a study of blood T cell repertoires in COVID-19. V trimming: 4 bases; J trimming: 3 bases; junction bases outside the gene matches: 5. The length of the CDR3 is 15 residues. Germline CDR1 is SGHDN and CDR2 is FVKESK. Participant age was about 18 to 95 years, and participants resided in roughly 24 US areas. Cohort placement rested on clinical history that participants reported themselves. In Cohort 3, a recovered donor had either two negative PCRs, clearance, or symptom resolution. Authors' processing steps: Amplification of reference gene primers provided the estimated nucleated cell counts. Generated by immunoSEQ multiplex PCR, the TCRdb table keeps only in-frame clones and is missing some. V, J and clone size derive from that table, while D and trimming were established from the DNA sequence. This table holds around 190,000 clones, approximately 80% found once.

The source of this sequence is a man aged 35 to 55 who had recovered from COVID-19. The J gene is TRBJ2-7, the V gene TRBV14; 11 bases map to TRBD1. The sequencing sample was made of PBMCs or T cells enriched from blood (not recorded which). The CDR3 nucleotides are TGTGCCAGCAGCCCAACCGGGACAGGGGGCTACGAGCAGTACTTC. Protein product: CASSPTGTGGYEQYF.